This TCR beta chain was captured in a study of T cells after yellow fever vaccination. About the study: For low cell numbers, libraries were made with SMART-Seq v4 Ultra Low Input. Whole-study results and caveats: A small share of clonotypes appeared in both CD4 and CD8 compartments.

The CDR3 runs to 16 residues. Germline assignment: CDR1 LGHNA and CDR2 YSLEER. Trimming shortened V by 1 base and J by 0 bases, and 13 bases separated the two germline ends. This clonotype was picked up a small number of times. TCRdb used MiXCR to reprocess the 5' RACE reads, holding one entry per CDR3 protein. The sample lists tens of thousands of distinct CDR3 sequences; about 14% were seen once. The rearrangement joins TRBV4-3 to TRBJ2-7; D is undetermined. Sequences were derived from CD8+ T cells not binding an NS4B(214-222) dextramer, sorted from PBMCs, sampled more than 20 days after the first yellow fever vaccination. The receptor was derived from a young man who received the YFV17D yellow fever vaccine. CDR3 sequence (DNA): TGCGCCAGCAGCCAAGTGGCCAGTCCGAGCTCCTACGAGCAGTACGTC. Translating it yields CASSQVASPSSYEQYV.